These 18 T cell receptor beta chains share one sample of origin, sequenced in a study of vaccination effects on CD4 cells after COVID-19. Measured with immunoSEQ multiplex PCR; TCRdb has only the in-frame clones, and not every one. The table shows approximately 74,000 clones, with about 70% occurring only once. Expansion of antigen-specific CD4+ T cells with viral peptide pools was carried out by the ViraFEST assay before sequencing. Upon completion of about 10 days in culture, CD4+ T cells were isolated. Negative nucleocapsid antibody tests before and after vaccination confirmed no previous SARS-CoV-2 infection. Their antigens remain unidentified. The sample was CD4+ T cells from PBMCs cultured with HCoV-NL63 spike peptides, taken before COVID-19 vaccination. The origin of the receptors is a human donor who received a COVID-19 vaccine.

The J gene is TRBJ2-4, the V gene TRBV3-1 (or the pseudogene TRBV3-2); 8 bases map to TRBD2. CDR1 and CDR2 from the germline V gene are LGHDT and YNNKEL (reference sequence). There are 16 residues in the CDR3. V was pared by 5 bases and J by 2 bases, with 8 bases of the junction left unmatched. CDR3: CASSFRGGVSKNIQYF. CDR3 sequence (DNA): TGTGCCAGCAGCTTCCGGGGGGGCGTATCCAAAAACATTCAGTACTTC.

The chain uses TRBV5-6 and TRBJ2-3; TRBD2 agrees at 9 bases. The length of the CDR3 is 17 residues. J was trimmed by 0 bases and V by 6 bases; bases with no gene match: 11. Germline values: CDR1 SGHDT, CDR2 YYEEEE. CDR3 DNA sequence: TGTGCCAGCATCCTGGGGGCGGGGGGGCTGAGCACAGATACGCAGTATTTT. Encoded protein: CASILGAGGLSTDTQYF.

In its sample, this clone was seen once. The chain couples TRBV19 to TRBJ1-2; D is perhaps TRBD1 (5 bases). The CDR3 has 14 amino acids. Trimming shortened V by 7 bases and J by 7 bases, and 19 bases separated the two germline ends. Per the germline V gene, CDR1 is LNHDA and CDR2 is SQIVND (reference sequence). The CDR3 protein is CASNGWRGALGYTF. CDR3 DNA: TGTGCCAGTAATGGGTGGAGAGGGGCGCTTGGCTACACCTTC.

The V call is TRBV2, the J call TRBJ1-6; no definite D call. This CDR3 region has 13 residues. CDR1 and CDR2 (germline): SNHLY, FYNNEI. Trimming stripped 4 bases from V and 10 bases from J, with 11 bases between. The CDR3 protein is CASSGQSRSPLHF. Here the CDR3 DNA reads TGTGCCAGCAGTGGGCAGAGCAGGTCACCCCTCCACTTT.

The chain combines TRBV19 with TRBJ2-6; no clear D gene. Trimming stripped 3 bases from V and 3 bases from J, with 15 bases between. This CDR3 spans 17 amino acids. The V gene's germline CDR1 is LNHDA and CDR2 SQIVND (reference sequence). The CDR3 coding sequence is TGTGCCAGTAGTATTGAACGGTTCTTGAGTGGGGCCAACGTCCTGACTTTC. Residues: CASSIERFLSGANVLTF. The full variable domain, in which reference TRBV19 and TRBJ2-6 provide the parts outside the CDR3, is DGGITQSPKYLFRKEGQNVTLSCEQNLNHDAMYWYRQDPGQGLRLIYYSQIVNDFQKGDIAEGYSVSREKKESFPLTVTSAQKNPTAFYLCASSIERFLSGANVLTFGAGSRLTVL.

This clone showed up just once. This sequence joins TRBV5-1 and TRBJ2-5; TRBD1 matches 9 bases. CDR3 length: 15 amino acids. In germline, CDR1 is SGHRS, CDR2 YFSETQ. V was pared by 5 bases and J by 7 bases, with 12 bases of the junction left unmatched. The CDR3 bases are TGCGCCAGCAGGACAGGGGGTGTCCGAGGGGGGACCCAGTACTTC. Translation gives CASRTGGVRGGTQYF.

This clone was detected a few times. J is TRBJ1-4 and V is TRBV3-1 (or the pseudogene TRBV3-2); D ambiguous. V lost 3 bases and J lost 15, with 17 bases in between. This CDR3 spans 13 amino acids. CDR1 is LGHDT, CDR2 YNNKEL, per germline (reference sequence). As DNA, the CDR3 is TGTGCCAGCAGCCAGACGGGTGGAGGGATAGTGTTTTTT. Translation: CASSQTGGGIVFF.

The chain carries TRBV24-1 and TRBJ2-5; 10 nucleotides agree with TRBD1. Germline CDR1 reads KGHDR; CDR2 reads SFDVKD. The CDR3 loop spans 15 amino acids. After removal of 3 bases from V and 5 bases from J, the junction contained 5 bases not matched to a gene. The CDR3 coding sequence is TGTGCCACCAGTGATCCCGGGACAGGGGACGAGACCCAGTACTTC. This encodes CATSDPGTGDETQYF.

This rearrangement joins TRBV3-1 (or the pseudogene TRBV3-2) to TRBJ1-2, with TRBD1 matching over 11 bases. The V segment lost 4 bases and the J segment 0 bases; nucleotides outside the gene matches: 7. The CDR3 sequence is 17 residues long. Germline values: CDR1 LGHDT, CDR2 YNNKEL (reference sequence). This CDR3 is CASSPRTGGYPNYGYTF. CDR3 sequence (DNA): TGTGCCAGCAGCCCACGGACAGGGGGCTACCCTAACTATGGCTACACCTTC.

V and J are TRBV7-2 and TRBJ2-2, with TRBD1 identical over 7 bases. The V segment lost 9 bases and the J segment 5 bases; nucleotides outside the gene matches: 9. The CDR3 covers 14 residues. Germline CDR1 is SGHTA and CDR2 is FQGNSA. As DNA, the CDR3 is TGTGCCAGTACAGGGGTAGAGGGAACCGGGGAGCTGTTTTTT. Its protein is CASTGVEGTGELFF.

The chain is built from TRBV4-2 and TRBJ1-3; unclear D gene. V gave up 4 bases and J gave up 0 bases, with 13 bases separating them. CDR3 size: 16 residues. The germline gives CDR1 LGHNA, CDR2 YNFKEQ. In DNA, the CDR3 is TGTGCCAGCAGCCTACTCCAAAGGGCCTCTGGAAACACCATATATTTT. Protein: CASSLLQRASGNTIYF.

The genes are TRBV6-2 or TRBV6-3 and TRBJ2-2; no clear D gene. V shed 5 bases and J shed 4 bases, with 8 bases lying between them. In germline, CDR1 is MNHEY, CDR2 SVGEGT. The CDR3 covers 13 residues. For the CDR3, the DNA is TGTGCCAGCAGTCCGCCCCTCACCGGGGAGCTGTTTTTT. This translates into CASSPPLTGELFF.

The rearrangement uses TRBV7-2 and TRBJ2-1, with unresolved D. V lost 3 bases to trimming and J lost 4 bases, with 10 bases between them. The CDR3 length is 14 residues. Germline-derived CDR1 and CDR2 are SGHTA and FQGNSA. The CDR3 protein is CASSFTTPYNEQFF. The CDR3 nucleotides are TGTGCCAGCAGCTTCACTACACCATACAATGAGCAGTTCTTC.

This chain joins TRBV30 and TRBJ1-4; 9 nucleotides match TRBD1. Germline-derived CDR1 and CDR2 are GTSNPN and SVGIG (reference sequence). The CDR3 is made up of 16 amino acids. After removal of 4 bases from V and 3 bases from J, the junction contained 9 bases not matched to a gene. The CDR3 loop is CAWTPGQGLANEKLFF. The CDR3 DNA is TGTGCCTGGACCCCCGGACAGGGGTTGGCTAATGAAAAACTGTTTTTT.

This chain joins TRBV28 and TRBJ1-5; the D is unclear. The germline gives CDR1 MDHEN, CDR2 SYDVKM. The CDR3 has 15 residues. The V end was cut by 6 bases, the J end by 0 bases, with 12 bases between. CDR3 bases: TGTGCCAGCAGATTCAGCGTTATTAGCAATCAGCCCCAGCATTTT. Residues: CASRFSVISNQPQHF.

The chain uses TRBV9 and TRBJ2-5; tentatively, D is TRBD1 or TRBD2 (5 bases each). The CDR3 is 15 residues long. Trimming pared 0 bases from V and 4 bases from J, leaving 13 bases between. Germline CDR1 is SGDLS and CDR2 is YYNGEE. CDR3: CASSVGGEVVETQYF. DNA for the CDR3: TGTGCCAGCAGCGTAGGAGGGGAAGTAGTAGAGACCCAGTACTTC.

Comment on this clone: The same CDR3 arises from other DNA sequences in this sample as well. The rearrangement joins TRBV28 to TRBJ1-2; D call uncertain. The CDR3 is 11 amino acids. Deletions cut 5 bases from V and 2 bases from J, with 3 bases between. Per germline, CDR1 MDHEN and CDR2 SYDVKM. The CDR3 bases are TGTGCCAGCAGTGTAAACTATGGCTACACCTTC. This gives the protein CASSVNYGYTF.

The chain couples TRBV15 to TRBJ2-3; D may be TRBD1 or TRBD2 (5 bases each). This CDR3 is 14 amino acids long. Trimming shortened V by 0 bases and J by 2 bases, and 6 bases separated the two germline ends. The germline CDR1 and CDR2 sequences are LNHNV and YYDKDF (reference sequence). The CDR3 coding sequence is TGTGCCACCAGCAGAGAGGGGACCACAGATACGCAGTATTTT. It encodes CATSREGTTDTQYF.